Listed below are T cell receptor beta chains from one sample, sequenced in a study of shared clonotypes between healthy human individuals. Data came from immunoSEQ multiplex PCR; TCRdb stores just in-frame clones and leaves some out. The sample lists millions of clones, approximately 94% occurring once. The source material was naive CD8+ T cells sorted from blood. Receptors originate from a man aged 18 to 29 in good health. Each CDR3 is given with its conserved first and last residue.

J: TRBJ2-1; V: TRBV5-4; CDR3: CASSPPSDDEQFF
J: TRBJ2-2; V: TRBV6-5; CDR3: CASSYGGGANTGELFF
J: TRBJ2-7; V: TRBV6-1; CDR3: CASNEGYEQYF
J: TRBJ2-7; V: TRBV5-1; CDR3: CASSYPPTHPTYEQYF
J: TRBJ2-7; V: TRBV6-1; CDR3: CASSADTSYEQYF
J: TRBJ1-1; V: TRBV13; CDR3: CASSPPGLMNTEAFF
J: TRBJ2-7; V: TRBV7-2; CDR3: CASSLWTGGDYEQYF
J: TRBJ2-2; V: TRBV13; CDR3: CASSSRLGANTGELFF
J: TRBJ2-2; V: TRBV2; CDR3: CAGWTGITGELFF
J: TRBJ1-5; V: TRBV27; CDR3: CASSPGQGNQPQHF
J: TRBJ2-7; V: TRBV7-9; CDR3: CASSSTGTENYEQYF
J: TRBJ2-7; V: TRBV7-9; CDR3: CASGVMGQGVYYEQYF
J: TRBJ2-7; V: TRBV6-1; CDR3: CASSEGLGTYEQYF
J: TRBJ2-7; V: TRBV18; CDR3: CASSPPSTGTSYEQYF
J: TRBJ1-1; V: TRBV7-9; CDR3: CASSREHVNTEAFF
J: TRBJ2-1; V: TRBV13; CDR3: CASSVNLAGVGYYEQFF
J: TRBJ1-1; V: TRBV4-1; CDR3: CASSQDKGMNTEAFF
J: TRBJ1-1; V: TRBV6-1; CDR3: CASSEVAIGYTEAFF
J: TRBJ2-1; V: TRBV29-1; CDR3: CSALIDEQFF
J: TRBJ1-1; V: TRBV10-2; CDR3: CASSVGEQTEAFF
J: TRBJ2-5; V: TRBV2; CDR3: CASSDRGREQETQYF
J: TRBJ2-5; V: TRBV7-6; CDR3: CASSLWTSGQETQYF
J: TRBJ2-3; V: TRBV28; CDR3: CASSLGWRSGGITDTQYF
J: TRBJ1-3; V: TRBV15; CDR3: CATSSTGGGLSGNTIYF
J: TRBJ2-7; V: TRBV11-2; CDR3: CASSIWDLRGDSYEQYF
J: TRBJ1-2; V: TRBV27; CDR3: CASSLNRGVGLGYTF
J: TRBJ2-2; V: TRBV5-4; CDR3: CASSLGWNTGELFF
J: TRBJ1-2; V: TRBV28; CDR3: CASTPRTGVYGYTF
J: TRBJ2-1; V: TRBV7-2; CDR3: CASSAIGNEQFF
J: TRBJ2-4; V: TRBV6-1; CDR3: CASSEDGGMLVKNIQYF
J: TRBJ2-3; V: TRBV2; CDR3: CASSGQGIDTQYF
J: TRBJ2-1; V: TRBV30; CDR3: CAWGHGPSLNEQFF
J: TRBJ2-7; V: TRBV27; CDR3: CASRPRTSGSSRGSYEQYF
J: TRBJ2-7; V: TRBV28; CDR3: CASGEISYEQYF
J: TRBJ2-1; V: TRBV6-5; CDR3: CASSYGQGDGDEQFF
J: TRBJ2-5; V: TRBV27; CDR3: CASSKQGQETQYF
J: TRBJ2-6; V: TRBV28; CDR3: CASSDGTGISGANVLTF
J: TRBJ2-7; V: TRBV10-2; CDR3: CASRAGHTYEQYF
J: TRBJ2-1; V: TRBV27; CDR3: CASSPIWTSGRLEEQFF
J: TRBJ2-7; V: TRBV7-2; CDR3: CASSLNRYYEQYF
J: TRBJ2-5; V: TRBV29-1; CDR3: CSATGLADQETQYF
J: TRBJ2-1; V: TRBV5-6; CDR3: CASSLAGSEALNEQFF
J: TRBJ2-3; V: TRBV6-5; CDR3: CASSVAGGATDTQYF
J: TRBJ2-7; V: TRBV19; CDR3: CASSEGNEQYF
J: TRBJ2-1; V: TRBV27; CDR3: CASSYVNNNEQFF
J: TRBJ1-1; V: TRBV21-1; CDR3: CASSKKWTDMNTEAFF
J: TRBJ2-7; V: TRBV5-6; CDR3: CASSTMTEFPHEQYF
J: TRBJ2-6; V: TRBV30; CDR3: CAWRWGPGAGANVLTF
J: TRBJ2-1; V: TRBV27; CDR3: CASSETGYNEQFF
J: TRBJ1-2; V: TRBV7-9; CDR3: CASSLGAYGYTF
J: TRBJ2-2; V: TRBV28; CDR3: CASETNTGELFF
J: TRBJ2-1; V: TRBV30; CDR3: CAWSVVISGDEQFF
J: TRBJ2-7; V: TRBV9; CDR3: CASSDEVSYEQYF
J: TRBJ2-7; V: TRBV2; CDR3: CASSVPPGTGLSYEQYF
J: TRBJ1-2; V: TRBV9; CDR3: CASSPPRDEYGYTF
J: TRBJ2-3; V: TRBV6-6; CDR3: CASSYNELADQYF